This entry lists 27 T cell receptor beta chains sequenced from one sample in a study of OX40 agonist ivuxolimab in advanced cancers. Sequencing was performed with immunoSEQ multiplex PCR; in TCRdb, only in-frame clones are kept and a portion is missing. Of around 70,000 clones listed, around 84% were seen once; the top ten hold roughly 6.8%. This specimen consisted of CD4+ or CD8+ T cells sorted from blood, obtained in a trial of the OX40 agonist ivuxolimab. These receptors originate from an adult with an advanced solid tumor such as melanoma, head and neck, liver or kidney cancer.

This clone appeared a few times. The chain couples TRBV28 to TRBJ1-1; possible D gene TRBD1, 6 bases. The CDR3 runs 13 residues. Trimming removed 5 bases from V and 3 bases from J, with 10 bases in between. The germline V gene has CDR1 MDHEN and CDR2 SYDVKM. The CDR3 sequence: CASSNSGDTEAFF. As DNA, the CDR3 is TGTGCCAGCAGTAATTCAGGGGACACTGAAGCTTTCTTT.

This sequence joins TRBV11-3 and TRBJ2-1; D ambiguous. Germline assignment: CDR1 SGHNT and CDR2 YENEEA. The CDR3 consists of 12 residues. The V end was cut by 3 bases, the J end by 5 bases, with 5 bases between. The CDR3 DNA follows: TGTGCCAGCAGCTTGGTCCACAATGAGCAGTTCTTC. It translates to CASSLVHNEQFF.

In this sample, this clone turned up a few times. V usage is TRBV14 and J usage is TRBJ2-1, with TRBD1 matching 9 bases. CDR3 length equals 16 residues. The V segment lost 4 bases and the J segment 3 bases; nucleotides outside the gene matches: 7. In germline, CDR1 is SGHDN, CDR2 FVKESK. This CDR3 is CASSLTGTGYYNEQFF. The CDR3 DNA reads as TGTGCCAGCAGCCTAACCGGGACAGGGTACTACAATGAGCAGTTCTTC.

In nucleotides, the CDR3 is TGTGCCAGCAGTTTGGGCTGGGGCGAGCAGTACGTC. Translation gives CASSLGWGEQYV. The rearrangement uses TRBV28 and TRBJ2-7; D remains ambiguous. The germline V gene encodes CDR1 MDHEN and CDR2 SYDVKM. V gave up 3 bases and J gave up 6 bases, with 9 bases separating them. The length of the CDR3 is 12 residues.

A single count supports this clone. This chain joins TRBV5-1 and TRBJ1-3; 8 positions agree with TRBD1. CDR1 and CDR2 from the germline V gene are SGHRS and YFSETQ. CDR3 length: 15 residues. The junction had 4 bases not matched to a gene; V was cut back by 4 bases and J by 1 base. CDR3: CASSTRTGSGNTIYF. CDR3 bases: TGCGCCAGCAGCACCCGGACAGGGTCTGGAAACACCATATATTTT. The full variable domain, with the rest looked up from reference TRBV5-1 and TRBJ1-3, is KAGVTQTPRYLIKTRGQQVTLSCSPISGHRSVSWYQQTPGQGLQFLFEYFSETQRNKGNFPGRFSGRQFSNSRSEMNVSTLELGDSALYLCASSTRTGSGNTIYFGEGSWLTVV.

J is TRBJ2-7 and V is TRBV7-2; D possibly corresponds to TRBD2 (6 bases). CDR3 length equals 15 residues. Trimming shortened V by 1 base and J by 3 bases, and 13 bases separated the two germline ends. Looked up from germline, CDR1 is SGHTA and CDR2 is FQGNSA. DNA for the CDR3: TGTGCCAGCAGCTTAGGGGGCGGGGCGCTCTACGAGCAGTACTTC. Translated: CASSLGGGALYEQYF.

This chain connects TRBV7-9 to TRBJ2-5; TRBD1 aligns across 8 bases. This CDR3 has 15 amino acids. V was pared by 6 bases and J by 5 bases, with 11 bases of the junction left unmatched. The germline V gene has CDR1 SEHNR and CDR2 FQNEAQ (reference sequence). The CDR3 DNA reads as TGTGCCAGCAGTTACGGACAGGGTTACGAGGAGACCCAGTACTTC. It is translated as CASSYGQGYEETQYF.

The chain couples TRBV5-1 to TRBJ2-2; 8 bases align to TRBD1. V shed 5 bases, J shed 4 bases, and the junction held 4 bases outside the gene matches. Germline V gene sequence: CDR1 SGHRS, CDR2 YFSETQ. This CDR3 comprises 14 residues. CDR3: CASSSQGATGELFF. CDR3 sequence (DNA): TGCGCCAGCAGTTCGCAGGGGGCCACCGGGGAGCTGTTTTTT.

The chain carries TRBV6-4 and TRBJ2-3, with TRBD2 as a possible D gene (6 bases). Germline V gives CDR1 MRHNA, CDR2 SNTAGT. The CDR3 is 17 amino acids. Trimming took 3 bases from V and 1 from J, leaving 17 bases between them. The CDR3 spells CASSENSGLLGTDTQYF. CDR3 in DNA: TGTGCCAGCAGTGAAAATAGCGGCCTGCTTGGCACAGATACGCAGTATTTT.

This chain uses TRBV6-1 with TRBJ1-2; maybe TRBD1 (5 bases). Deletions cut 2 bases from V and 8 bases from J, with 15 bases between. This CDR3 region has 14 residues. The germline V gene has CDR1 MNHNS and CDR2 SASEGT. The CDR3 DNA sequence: TGTGCCAGCAGTGAAAGGGACCCAAAGAGCGGCTACACCTTC. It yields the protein CASSERDPKSGYTF.

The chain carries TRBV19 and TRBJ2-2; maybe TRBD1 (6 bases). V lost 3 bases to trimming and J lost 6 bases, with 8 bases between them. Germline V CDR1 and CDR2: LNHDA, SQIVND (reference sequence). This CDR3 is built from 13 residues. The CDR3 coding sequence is TGTGCCAGTAGTATTACAGGGTCCGGGGAGCTGTTTTTT. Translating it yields CASSITGSGELFF.

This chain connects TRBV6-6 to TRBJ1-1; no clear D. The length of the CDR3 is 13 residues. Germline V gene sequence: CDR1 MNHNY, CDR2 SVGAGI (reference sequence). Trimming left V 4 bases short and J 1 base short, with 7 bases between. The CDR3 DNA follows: TGTGCCAGCAGTTCGTTAGGGAACACTGAAGCTTTCTTT. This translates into CASSSLGNTEAFF.

In nucleotides, the CDR3 is TGCGCCAGCAGTGTAGGACAGGAGGTACCCTACGAGCAGTACGTC. This codes for CASSVGQEVPYEQYV. The V gene is TRBV23-1, the J gene TRBJ2-7; 7 positions match TRBD1. TRBV23-1 is an open reading frame, and its role is uncertain. The V segment lost 5 bases and the J segment 2 bases; nucleotides outside the gene matches: 9. The CDR3 runs 15 residues.

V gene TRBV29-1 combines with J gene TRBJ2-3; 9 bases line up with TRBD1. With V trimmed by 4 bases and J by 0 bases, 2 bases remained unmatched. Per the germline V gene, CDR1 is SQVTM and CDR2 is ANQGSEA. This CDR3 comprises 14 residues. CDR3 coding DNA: TGCAGCGTTGTACAGGGGGCGAGCACAGATACGCAGTATTTT. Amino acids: CSVVQGASTDTQYF.

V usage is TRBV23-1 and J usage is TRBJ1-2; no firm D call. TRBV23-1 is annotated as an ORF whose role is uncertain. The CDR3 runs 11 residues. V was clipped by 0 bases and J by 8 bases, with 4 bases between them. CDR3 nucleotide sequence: TGCGCCAGCAGTCAATCCCTAGGCTACACCTTC. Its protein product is CASSQSLGYTF.

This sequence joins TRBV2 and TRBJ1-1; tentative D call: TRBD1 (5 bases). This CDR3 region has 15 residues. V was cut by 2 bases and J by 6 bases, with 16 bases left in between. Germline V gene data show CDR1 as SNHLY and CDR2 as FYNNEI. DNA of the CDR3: TGTGCCAGCAGTGAAAAGGGGTACAGATCGGCTGAAGCTTTCTTT. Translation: CASSEKGYRSAEAFF.

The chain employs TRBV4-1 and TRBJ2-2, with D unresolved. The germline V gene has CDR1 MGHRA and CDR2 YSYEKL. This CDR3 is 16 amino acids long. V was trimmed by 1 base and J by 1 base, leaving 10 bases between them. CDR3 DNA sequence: TGCGCCAGCAGCCAAGGGTGGCTAAGGAACACCGGGGAGCTGTTTTTT. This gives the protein CASSQGWLRNTGELFF.

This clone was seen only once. CDR3 in amino acids: CASSESTRGRETQYF. CDR3 DNA: TGCGCCAGCAGTGAGTCGACTCGGGGTCGGGAGACCCAGTACTTC. V usage is TRBV10-2 and J usage is TRBJ2-5; TRBD2 might be the D (5 bases). V gave up 0 bases and J gave up 5 bases, with 13 bases separating them. In germline, CDR1 is WSHSY, CDR2 SAAADI. This CDR3 is 15 amino acids long.

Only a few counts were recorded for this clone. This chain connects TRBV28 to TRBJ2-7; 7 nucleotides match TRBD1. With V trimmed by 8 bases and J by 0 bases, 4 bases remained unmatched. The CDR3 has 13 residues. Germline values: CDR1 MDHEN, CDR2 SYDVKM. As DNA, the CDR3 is TGTGCCAGCGCCGGGACAGACTCCTACGAGCAGTACTTC. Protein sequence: CASAGTDSYEQYF.

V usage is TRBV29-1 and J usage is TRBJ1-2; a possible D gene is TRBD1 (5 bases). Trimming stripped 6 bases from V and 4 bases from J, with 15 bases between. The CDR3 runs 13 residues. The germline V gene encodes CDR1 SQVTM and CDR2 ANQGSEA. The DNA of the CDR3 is TGCAGCGTATTTTCTAGGGGCTCCTATGGCTACACCTTC. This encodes CSVFSRGSYGYTF.

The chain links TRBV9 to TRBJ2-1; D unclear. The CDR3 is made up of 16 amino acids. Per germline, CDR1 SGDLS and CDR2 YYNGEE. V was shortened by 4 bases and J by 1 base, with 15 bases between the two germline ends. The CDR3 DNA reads TGTGCCAGCAGCCCCGGACCCGCAAAATCCTACAATGAGCAGTTCTTC. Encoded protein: CASSPGPAKSYNEQFF.

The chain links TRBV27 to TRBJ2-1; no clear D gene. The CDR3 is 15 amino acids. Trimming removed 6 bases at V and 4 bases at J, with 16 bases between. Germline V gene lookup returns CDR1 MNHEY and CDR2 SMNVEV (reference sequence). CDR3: CASSRLRGPYNEQFF. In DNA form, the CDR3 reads TGTGCCAGCAGCCGGCTAAGAGGCCCTTACAATGAGCAGTTCTTC.

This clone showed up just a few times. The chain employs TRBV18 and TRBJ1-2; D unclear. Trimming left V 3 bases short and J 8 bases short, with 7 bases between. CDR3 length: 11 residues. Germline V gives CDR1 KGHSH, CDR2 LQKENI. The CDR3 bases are TGTGCCAGCTCACCGAGCGTGGGCTACACCTTC. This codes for CASSPSVGYTF.

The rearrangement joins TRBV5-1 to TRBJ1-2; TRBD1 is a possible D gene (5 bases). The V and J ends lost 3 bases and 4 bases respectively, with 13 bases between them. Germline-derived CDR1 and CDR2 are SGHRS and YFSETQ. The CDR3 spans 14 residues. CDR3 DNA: TGCGCCAGCAGCTCGGGGACGGAGGGCTATGGCTACACCTTC. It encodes CASSSGTEGYGYTF. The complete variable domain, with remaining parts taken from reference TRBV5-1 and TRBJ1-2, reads KAGVTQTPRYLIKTRGQQVTLSCSPISGHRSVSWYQQTPGQGLQFLFEYFSETQRNKGNFPGRFSGRQFSNSRSEMNVSTLELGDSALYLCASSSGTEGYGYTFGSGTRLTVV.

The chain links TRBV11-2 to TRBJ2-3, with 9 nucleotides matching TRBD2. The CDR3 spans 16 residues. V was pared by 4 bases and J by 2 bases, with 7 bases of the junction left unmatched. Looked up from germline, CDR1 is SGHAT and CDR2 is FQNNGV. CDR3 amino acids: CASSSLRGGDTDTQYF. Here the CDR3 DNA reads TGTGCCAGCAGCTCACTACGCGGGGGGGACACAGATACGCAGTATTTT.

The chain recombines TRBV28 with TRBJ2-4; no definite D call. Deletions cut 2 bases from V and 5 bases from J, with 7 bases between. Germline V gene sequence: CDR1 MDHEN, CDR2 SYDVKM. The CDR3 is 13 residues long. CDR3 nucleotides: TGTGCCAGCAGTTTACCCGAGGAAAACATTCAGTACTTC. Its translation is CASSLPEENIQYF.

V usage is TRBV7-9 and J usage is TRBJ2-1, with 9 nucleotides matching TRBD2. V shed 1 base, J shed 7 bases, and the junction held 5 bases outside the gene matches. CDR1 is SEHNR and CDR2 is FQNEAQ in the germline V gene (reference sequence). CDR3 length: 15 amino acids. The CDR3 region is CASSLVGTSSNEQFF. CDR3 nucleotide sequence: TGTGCCAGCAGCTTAGTTGGGACTAGCTCAAATGAGCAGTTCTTC.